The next 24 T cell receptor beta chains were all read from a single sample in a study of blood T cell repertoires in COVID-19. Clones were read by immunoSEQ multiplex PCR, and TCRdb kept only the in-frame ones, dropping some. The sample holds some 140,000 clones, around 87% seen once. The sequenced sample consisted of peripheral blood. The origin of the receptors is a man aged 50 or older with active COVID-19.

The rearrangement links TRBV9 to TRBJ1-2; perhaps TRBD1 as D (5 bases). Trimming took off 7 bases at V and 5 bases at J, with 9 bases between the two ends. This CDR3 region has 11 residues. Germline CDR1 reads SGDLS; CDR2 reads YYNGEE. The chain's CDR3 is CASAGVYGYTF. The CDR3 region has the DNA TGTGCCAGCGCGGGGGTATATGGCTACACCTTC.

The chain uses TRBV5-1 and TRBJ2-5; 8 bases are shared with TRBD1. The germline gives CDR1 SGHRS, CDR2 YFSETQ. This CDR3 region has 14 residues. V shed 3 bases and J 5 bases; nucleotides not matched to a gene: 6. The chain's CDR3 is CASSSGQGSETQYF. CDR3 nucleotides: TGCGCCAGCAGCTCCGGACAGGGATCGGAGACCCAGTACTTC. The complete variable domain, with remaining parts taken from reference TRBV5-1 and TRBJ2-5, reads KAGVTQTPRYLIKTRGQQVTLSCSPISGHRSVSWYQQTPGQGLQFLFEYFSETQRNKGNFPGRFSGRQFSNSRSEMNVSTLELGDSALYLCASSSGQGSETQYFGPGTRLLVL.

The rearrangement links TRBV15 to TRBJ2-1; D is unclear. With 3 bases removed from V and 1 base from J, the gap between germline ends came to 7 bases. CDR1 is LNHNV, CDR2 YYDKDF, per germline (reference sequence). The CDR3 totals 14 residues. CDR3 amino acids: CATSRSSSYNEQFF. As DNA, the CDR3 is TGTGCCACCAGCAGGTCCAGTTCCTACAATGAGCAGTTCTTC.

The CDR3 protein is CASSKTGSHGYTF. The CDR3 DNA sequence: TGTGCCAGCAGCAAGACAGGGTCCCATGGCTACACCTTC. The genes are TRBV9 and TRBJ1-2; TRBD1 matches at 7 bases. Germline V gene sequence: CDR1 SGDLS, CDR2 YYNGEE. CDR3 length: 13 amino acids. The V segment lost 4 bases and the J segment 6 bases; nucleotides outside the gene matches: 6.

In this sample, this clone turned up a few times. The chain couples TRBV28 to TRBJ2-2, with D possibly matching TRBD1 (5 bases). The CDR3 is 13 amino acids. Germline V gene lookup returns CDR1 MDHEN and CDR2 SYDVKM. V was clipped by 7 bases and J by 3 bases, with 9 bases between them. The CDR3 DNA sequence: TGTGCCAGCATAGACAGAGACACCGGGGAGCTGTTTTTT. It is translated as CASIDRDTGELFF. Filled out from reference TRBV28 and TRBJ2-2, the complete variable domain reads DVKVTQSSRYLVKRTGEKVFLECVQDMDHENMFWYRQDPGLGLRLIYFSYDVKMKEKGDIPEGYSVSREKKERFSLILESASTNQTSMYLCASIDRDTGELFFGEGSRLTVL.

The rearrangement uses TRBV7-9 and TRBJ1-3; D remains unclear. The V gene's germline CDR1 is SEHNR and CDR2 FQNEAQ (reference sequence). CDR3 length: 13 amino acids. Trimming cost V 2 bases and J 4 bases, with 6 bases left between them. The CDR3 loop reads CASSLYQGNTIYF. The CDR3 region has the DNA TGTGCCAGCAGCTTATATCAGGGAAACACCATATATTTT.

CDR3 nucleotides: TGTGCCAGCAGCCAAGGGCCGGGACAGGACGTGGGAGAGACCCAGTACTTC. This translates into CASSQGPGQDVGETQYF. The rearrangement uses TRBV14 and TRBJ2-5; 8 bases fit TRBD1. After removal of 1 base from V and 4 bases from J, the junction contained 11 bases not matched to a gene. From germline, CDR1 is SGHDN and CDR2 FVKESK. The CDR3 has 17 amino acids.

This chain joins TRBV19 and TRBJ1-1, with a possible D match to TRBD1 (6 bases). CDR3 length equals 16 residues. CDR1 LNHDA and CDR2 SQIVND come from the germline V gene (reference sequence). Trimming cost V 6 bases and J 1 base, with 18 bases left between them. The CDR3: CASSPIPGQRNTEAFF. The DNA for the CDR3 is TGTGCCAGTAGCCCTATTCCGGGACAAAGGAACACTGAAGCTTTCTTT. The variable domain in full, with the rest retrieved from reference TRBV19 and TRBJ1-1, is DGGITQSPKYLFRKEGQNVTLSCEQNLNHDAMYWYRQDPGQGLRLIYYSQIVNDFQKGDIAEGYSVSREKKESFPLTVTSAQKNPTAFYLCASSPIPGQRNTEAFFGQGTRLTVV.

The V gene is TRBV29-1, the J gene TRBJ2-7; 9 bases align to TRBD1. Germline loops: CDR1 SQVTM, CDR2 ANQGSEA. Trimming took 5 bases from V and 0 from J; bases not matched to a gene: 5. The CDR3 totals 14 residues. CDR3 loop: CSVLGQGSSYEQYF. CDR3 DNA sequence: TGCAGCGTTTTGGGACAGGGAAGCTCCTACGAGCAGTACTTC.

The rearrangement uses TRBV2 and TRBJ1-1; a weak D match, TRBD1 (6 bases). This CDR3 spans 14 amino acids. CDR1 and CDR2 (germline): SNHLY, FYNNEI. The V end was cut by 4 bases, the J end by 4 bases, with 13 bases between. The DNA for the CDR3 is TGTGCCAGCAGTGCCTATGGGACATTCACTGAAGCTTTCTTT. Translated, it gives CASSAYGTFTEAFF.

This chain links TRBV7-9 with TRBJ1-2; 7 bases are shared with TRBD1. J gave up 0 bases and V 5 bases, and 6 bases lay outside the gene matches. CDR1 and CDR2 from the germline V gene are SEHNR and FQNEAQ (reference sequence). The CDR3 length is 15 residues. CDR3 loop: CASSAAGTANYGYTF. CDR3 DNA sequence: TGTGCCAGCAGCGCGGCCGGGACAGCTAACTATGGCTACACCTTC.

V and J are TRBV28 and TRBJ1-4, with unresolved D. In germline, CDR1 is MDHEN, CDR2 SYDVKM. The germline V and J ends were trimmed by 3 bases and 0 bases, with 8 bases remaining between them. The CDR3 contains 15 residues. CDR3 in amino acids: CASSFRRSTNEKLFF. CDR3 bases: TGTGCCAGCAGTTTCAGGCGATCAACTAATGAAAAACTGTTTTTT.

In its sample, this clone was seen once. The V call is TRBV5-6, the J call TRBJ1-2, with 8 bases lining up with TRBD1. The V gene end was trimmed by 4 bases and the J gene end by 4 bases; junction bases not matched to a gene: 9. Germline V gene lookup returns CDR1 SGHDT and CDR2 YYEEEE. This CDR3 spans 15 amino acids. CDR3 region: CASSPRTGRVYGYTF. The CDR3, as DNA: TGTGCCAGCAGCCCCAGGACAGGGCGAGTCTATGGCTACACCTTC.

The chain is built from TRBV5-1 and TRBJ2-3, with 9 bases lining up with TRBD2. The germline V gene has CDR1 SGHRS and CDR2 YFSETQ. The trim removed 0 bases at V and 0 bases at J, leaving 11 bases unmatched. The CDR3 is 19 residues long. The CDR3 nucleotides read TGCGCCAGCAGCTTGGGGCAGACTATAGCGGGGGTTAGCACAGATACGCAGTATTTT. Its protein product is CASSLGQTIAGVSTDTQYF.

The gene calls are TRBV9 and TRBJ2-5, with a tentative D call TRBD1 (6 bases). CDR1 and CDR2 (germline): SGDLS, YYNGEE. The CDR3 consists of 15 residues. V was shortened by 0 bases and J by 5 bases, with 14 bases between the two germline ends. CDR3: CASSVGQGYRETQYF. CDR3 bases: TGTGCCAGCAGCGTAGGTCAGGGGTACCGGGAGACCCAGTACTTC.

The CDR3 bases are TGTGCCAGCAGCCAAGCAGAAAATCAGCCCCAGCATTTT. This encodes CASSQAENQPQHF. The chain recombines TRBV3-1 (or the pseudogene TRBV3-2) with TRBJ1-5; D unclear. Germline V gene sequence: CDR1 LGHDT, CDR2 YNNKEL (reference sequence). The CDR3 contains 13 residues. The V end was cut by 1 base, the J end by 4 bases, with 5 bases between.

The chain carries TRBV6-5 and TRBJ1-1; the D gene is possibly TRBD1 (5 bases). The CDR3 runs to 15 residues. V lost 6 bases and J 0 bases, leaving 14 bases between the germline ends. Germline CDR1 is MNHEY and CDR2 is SVGAGI. CDR3 bases: TGTGCCAGCAGCCCCTTAAGGGGATTGAACACTGAAGCTTTCTTT. Its translation: CASSPLRGLNTEAFF.

This sequence joins TRBV5-5 and TRBJ1-3; D is ambiguous. This CDR3 has 16 residues. V was clipped by 0 bases and J by 0 bases, with 10 bases between them. The germline V gene encodes CDR1 SGHKS and CDR2 YYEKEE (reference sequence). In nucleotides, the CDR3 is TGTGCCAGCAGCTTGGGGAGTACCACCTCTGGAAACACCATATATTTT. Its protein is CASSLGSTTSGNTIYF.

The CDR3: CASSQRANGDSNSPLHF. In DNA form, the CDR3 reads TGCGCCAGCAGCCAAAGGGCTAATGGGGACAGCAATTCACCCCTCCACTTT. This chain uses TRBV4-1 with TRBJ1-6; 7 nucleotides match TRBD1. The CDR3 contains 17 residues. The ends lost 2 bases at V and 7 bases at J; junction bases unmatched: 11. Germline V CDR1 and CDR2: MGHRA, YSYEKL.

V and J are TRBV14 and TRBJ1-1; TRBD1 might be the D (6 bases). This CDR3 is built from 14 residues. Trimming left V 1 base short and J 3 bases short, with 9 bases between. Germline assignment: CDR1 SGHDN and CDR2 FVKESK. The CDR3 sequence is CASSQGDRYTEAFF. The CDR3 DNA reads as TGTGCCAGCAGCCAAGGAGACAGGTACACTGAAGCTTTCTTT.

The chain uses TRBV29-1 and TRBJ2-7; 9 nucleotides agree with TRBD1. From germline, CDR1 is SQVTM and CDR2 ANQGSEA. V lost 7 bases and J lost 1; bases outside the gene matches: 5. The CDR3 has 13 residues. The CDR3 sequence: CSAGQGISYEQYF. The CDR3 DNA sequence: TGCAGCGCCGGACAGGGGATTTCCTACGAGCAGTACTTC.

V gene TRBV18 combines with J gene TRBJ1-1; D is perhaps TRBD1 (6 bases). The V gene lost 6 bases and the J gene lost 7 bases, with 12 bases spanning the gap. There are 12 residues in the CDR3. Germline-derived CDR1 and CDR2 are KGHSH and LQKENI. The CDR3 DNA sequence: TGTGCCAGCTCGTACAGGGAGAGTGAAGCTTTCTTT. It specifies CASSYRESEAFF.

This rearrangement joins TRBV3-1 (or the pseudogene TRBV3-2) to TRBJ1-1; 11 bases align to TRBD1. The CDR3 spans 18 residues. V was clipped by 0 bases and J by 3 bases; unmatched bases: 9. Germline V gene lookup returns CDR1 LGHDT and CDR2 YNNKEL (reference sequence). CDR3 DNA sequence: TGTGCCAGCAGCCAAGATTATCGGACAGGGGGCTTGGACACTGAAGCTTTCTTT. Protein product: CASSQDYRTGGLDTEAFF.

The genes are TRBV5-1 and TRBJ1-1, with 7 bases lining up with TRBD1. V gave up 6 bases and J gave up 0 bases; unmatched junction bases: 8. This CDR3 is built from 15 residues. CDR1 and CDR2 from the germline V gene are SGHRS and YFSETQ. The CDR3 sequence: CASNTEGQMNTEAFF. CDR3 DNA sequence: TGCGCCAGCAATACCGAGGGACAGATGAACACTGAAGCTTTCTTT.